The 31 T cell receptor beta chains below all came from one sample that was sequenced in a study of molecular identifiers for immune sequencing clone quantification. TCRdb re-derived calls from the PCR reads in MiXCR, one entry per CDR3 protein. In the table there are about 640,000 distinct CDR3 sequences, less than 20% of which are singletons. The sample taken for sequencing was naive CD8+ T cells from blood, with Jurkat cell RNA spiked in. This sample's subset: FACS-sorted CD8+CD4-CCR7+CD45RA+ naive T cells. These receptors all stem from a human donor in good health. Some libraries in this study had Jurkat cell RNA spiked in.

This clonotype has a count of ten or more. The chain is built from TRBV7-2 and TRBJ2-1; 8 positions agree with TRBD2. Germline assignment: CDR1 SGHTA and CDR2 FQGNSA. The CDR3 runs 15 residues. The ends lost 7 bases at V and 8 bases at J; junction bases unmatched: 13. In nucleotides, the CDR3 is TGTGCCAGCACCCCATCTGGGACTAGGGGCCATGAGCAGTTCTTC. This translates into CASTPSGTRGHEQFF. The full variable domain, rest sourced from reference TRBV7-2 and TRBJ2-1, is GAGVSQSPSNKVTEKGKDVELRCDPISGHTALYWYRQSLGQGLEFLIYFQGNSAPDKSGLPSDRFSAERTGGSVSTLTIQRTQQEDSAVYLCASTPSGTRGHEQFFGPGTRLTVL.

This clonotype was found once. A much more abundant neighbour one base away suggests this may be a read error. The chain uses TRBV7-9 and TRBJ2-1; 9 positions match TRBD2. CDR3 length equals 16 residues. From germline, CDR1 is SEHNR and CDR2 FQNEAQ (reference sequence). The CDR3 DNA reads TGTGCCAGCAGCCAGGCCGGGGGGACTAGCAAGAATGAGCAGCTCTTC. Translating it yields CASSQAGGTSKNEQLF.

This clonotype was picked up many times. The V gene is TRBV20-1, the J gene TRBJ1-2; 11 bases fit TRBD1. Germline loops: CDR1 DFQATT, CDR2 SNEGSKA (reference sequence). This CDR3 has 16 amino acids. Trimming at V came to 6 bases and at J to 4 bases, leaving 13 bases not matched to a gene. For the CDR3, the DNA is TGCAGTGCAAAACACCCGGGACAGGGGGTTACCTATGGCTACACCTTC. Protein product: CSAKHPGQGVTYGYTF.

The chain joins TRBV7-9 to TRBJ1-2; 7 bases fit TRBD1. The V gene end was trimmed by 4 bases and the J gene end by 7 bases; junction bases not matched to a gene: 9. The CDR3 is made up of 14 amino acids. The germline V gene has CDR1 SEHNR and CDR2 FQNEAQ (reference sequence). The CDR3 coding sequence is TGTGCCAGCAGCTCTCGACAGGGATCTACTGGCTACACCTTC. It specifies CASSSRQGSTGYTF.

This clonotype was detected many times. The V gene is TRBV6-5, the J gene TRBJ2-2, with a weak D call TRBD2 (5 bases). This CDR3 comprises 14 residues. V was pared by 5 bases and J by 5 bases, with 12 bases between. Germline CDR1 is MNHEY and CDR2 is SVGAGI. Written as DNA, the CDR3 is TGTGCCAGCAGTGTACTAGAGGATACCGGGGAGCTGTTTTTT. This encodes CASSVLEDTGELFF.

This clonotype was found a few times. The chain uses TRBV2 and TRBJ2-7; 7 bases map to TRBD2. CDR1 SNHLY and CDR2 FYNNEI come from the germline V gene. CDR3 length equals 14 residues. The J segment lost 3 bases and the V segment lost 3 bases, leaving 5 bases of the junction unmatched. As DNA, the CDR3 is TGTGCCAGCAGTGATTTGGGGGAGGGCTACGAGCAGTACTTC. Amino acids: CASSDLGEGYEQYF.

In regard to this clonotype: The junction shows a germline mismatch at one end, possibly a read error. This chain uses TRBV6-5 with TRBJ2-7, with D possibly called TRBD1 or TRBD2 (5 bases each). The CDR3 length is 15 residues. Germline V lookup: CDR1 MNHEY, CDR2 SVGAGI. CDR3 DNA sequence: TGTGCCAGCAGTCCTCCGGGACCGAGGCATTACGGGCAGTACTTC. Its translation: CASSPPGPRHYGQYF.

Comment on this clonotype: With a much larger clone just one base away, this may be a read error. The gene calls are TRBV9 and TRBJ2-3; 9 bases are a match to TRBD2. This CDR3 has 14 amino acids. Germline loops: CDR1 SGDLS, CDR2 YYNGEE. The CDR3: CAGSASGVADTQYF. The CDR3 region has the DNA TGTGCCGGCAGCGCTAGCGGGGTTGCAGATACGCAGTATTTT.

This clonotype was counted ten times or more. The CDR3 DNA sequence: TGCGCCAGCAGCTTGGTATCTAGCGGCCACAATGAGCAGTTCTTC. It yields the protein CASSLVSSGHNEQFF. The chain carries TRBV5-1 and TRBJ2-1; 7 positions agree with TRBD2. CDR1 and CDR2 (germline): SGHRS, YFSETQ. The CDR3 extends over 15 amino acids. After removal of 0 bases from V and 5 bases from J, the junction contained 5 bases not matched to a gene.

The CDR3 DNA reads as TGTGCCAGCAGCCAAGATCGAGTAGCGGGAGGCCCCTACGAGCAGTACTTC. Translating it yields CASSQDRVAGGPYEQYF. V is TRBV3-1 and J is TRBJ2-7; TRBD2 agrees at 10 bases. The CDR3 length is 17 residues. CDR1 and CDR2 (germline): LGHDT, YNNKEL (reference sequence). V lost 0 bases, J lost 2 bases, and 7 bases stayed unmatched.

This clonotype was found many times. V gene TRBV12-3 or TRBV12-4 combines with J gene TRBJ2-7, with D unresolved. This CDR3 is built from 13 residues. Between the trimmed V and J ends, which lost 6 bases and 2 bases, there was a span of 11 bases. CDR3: CASRPSLAYEQYF. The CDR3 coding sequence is TGTGCCAGCAGACCTTCCCTCGCCTACGAGCAGTACTTC.

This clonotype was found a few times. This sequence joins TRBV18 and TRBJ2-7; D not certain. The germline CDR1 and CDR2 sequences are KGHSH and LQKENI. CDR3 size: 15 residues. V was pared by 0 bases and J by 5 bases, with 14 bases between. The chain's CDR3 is CASSPPGPTPDEQYF. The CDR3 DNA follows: TGTGCCAGCTCACCACCTGGGCCCACCCCCGACGAGCAGTACTTC.

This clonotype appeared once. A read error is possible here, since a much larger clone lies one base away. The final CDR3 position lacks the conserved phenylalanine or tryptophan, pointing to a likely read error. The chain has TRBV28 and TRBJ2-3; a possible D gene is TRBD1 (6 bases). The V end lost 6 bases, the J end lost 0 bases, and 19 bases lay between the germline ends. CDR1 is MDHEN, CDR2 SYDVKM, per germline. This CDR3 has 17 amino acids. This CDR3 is CASSQARLGASTDTQYL. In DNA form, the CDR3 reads TGTGCCAGCAGCCAAGCCCGGCTGGGGGCCAGCACAGATACGCAGTATCTT.

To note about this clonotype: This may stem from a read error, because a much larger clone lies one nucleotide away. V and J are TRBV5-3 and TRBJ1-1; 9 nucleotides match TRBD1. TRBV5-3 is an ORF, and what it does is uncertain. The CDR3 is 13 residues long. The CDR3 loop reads CGSSLGQGVEAFF. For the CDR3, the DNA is TGTGGCAGCAGCTTGGGACAGGGAGTTGAAGCTTTCTTT.

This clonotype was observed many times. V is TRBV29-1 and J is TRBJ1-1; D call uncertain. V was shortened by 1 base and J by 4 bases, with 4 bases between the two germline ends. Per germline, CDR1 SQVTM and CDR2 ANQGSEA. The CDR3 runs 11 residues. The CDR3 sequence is CSVEGGTEAFF. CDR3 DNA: TGCAGCGTTGAAGGAGGCACTGAAGCTTTCTTT.

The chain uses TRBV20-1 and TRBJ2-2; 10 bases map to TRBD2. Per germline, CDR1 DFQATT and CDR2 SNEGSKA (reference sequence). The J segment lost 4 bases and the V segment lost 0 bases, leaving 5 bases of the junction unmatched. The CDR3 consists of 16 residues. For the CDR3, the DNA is TGCAGTGCTAGAGATCGGGTAGCGGGGGGCACCGGGGAGCTGTTTTTT. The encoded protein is CSARDRVAGGTGELFF.

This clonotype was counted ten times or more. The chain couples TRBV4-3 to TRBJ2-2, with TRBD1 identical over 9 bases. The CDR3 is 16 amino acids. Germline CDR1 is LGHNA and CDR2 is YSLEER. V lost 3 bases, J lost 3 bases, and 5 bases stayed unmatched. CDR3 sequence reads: CASSHTGTGHTGELFF. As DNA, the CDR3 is TGCGCCAGCAGCCATACCGGGACAGGGCACACCGGGGAGCTGTTTTTT.

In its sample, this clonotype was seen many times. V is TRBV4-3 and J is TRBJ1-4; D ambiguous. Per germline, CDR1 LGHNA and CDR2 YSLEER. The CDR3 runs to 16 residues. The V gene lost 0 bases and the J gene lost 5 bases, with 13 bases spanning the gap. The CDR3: CASSQDFLGANEKLFF. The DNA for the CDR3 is TGCGCCAGCAGCCAAGATTTTTTAGGAGCGAATGAAAAACTGTTTTTT.

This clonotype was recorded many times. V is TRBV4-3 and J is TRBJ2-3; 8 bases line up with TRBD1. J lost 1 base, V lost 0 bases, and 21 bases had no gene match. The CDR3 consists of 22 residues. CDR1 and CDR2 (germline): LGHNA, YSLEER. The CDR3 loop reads CASSQEGGGTGSMEGGTDTQYF. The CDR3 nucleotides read TGCGCCAGCAGCCAAGAGGGGGGCGGGACAGGCTCCATGGAAGGGGGCACAGATACGCAGTATTTT.

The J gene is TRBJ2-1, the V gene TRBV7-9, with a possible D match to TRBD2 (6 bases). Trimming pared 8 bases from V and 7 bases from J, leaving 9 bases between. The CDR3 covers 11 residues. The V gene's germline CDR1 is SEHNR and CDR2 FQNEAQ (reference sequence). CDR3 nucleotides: TGTGCCAGCTACCGGGGGAATGAGCAGTTCTTC. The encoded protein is CASYRGNEQFF.

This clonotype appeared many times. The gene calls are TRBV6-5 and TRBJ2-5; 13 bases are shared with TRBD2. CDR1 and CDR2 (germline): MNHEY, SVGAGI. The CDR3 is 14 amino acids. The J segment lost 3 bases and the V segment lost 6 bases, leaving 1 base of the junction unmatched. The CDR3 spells CASRGLAGEETQYF. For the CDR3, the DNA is TGTGCCAGCAGAGGACTAGCGGGGGAAGAGACCCAGTACTTC.

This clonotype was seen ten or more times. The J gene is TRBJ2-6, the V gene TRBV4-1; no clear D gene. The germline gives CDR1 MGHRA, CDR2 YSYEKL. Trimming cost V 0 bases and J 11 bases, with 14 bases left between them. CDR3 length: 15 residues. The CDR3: CASSQDHPARDVLTF. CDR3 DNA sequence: TGCGCCAGCAGCCAAGATCACCCGGCGAGAGACGTCCTGACTTTC.

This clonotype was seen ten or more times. The DNA for the CDR3 is TGTGCCAGCAGGACGTGGGATTCACCCCTCCACTTT. Its protein is CASRTWDSPLHF. This chain joins TRBV6-5 and TRBJ1-6; the D is unclear. Germline CDR1 MNHEY, CDR2 SVGAGI. The germline V and J ends were trimmed by 6 bases and 8 bases, with 8 bases remaining between them. The CDR3 extends over 12 amino acids.

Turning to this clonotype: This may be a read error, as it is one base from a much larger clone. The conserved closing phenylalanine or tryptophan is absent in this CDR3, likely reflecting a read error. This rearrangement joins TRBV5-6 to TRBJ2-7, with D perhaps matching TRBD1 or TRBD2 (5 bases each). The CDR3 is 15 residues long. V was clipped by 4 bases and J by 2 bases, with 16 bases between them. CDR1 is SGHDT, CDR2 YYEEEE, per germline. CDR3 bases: TGTGCCAGCAGCCCACAGGAGGAACTACCCTACGAGCAGTACCTC. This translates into CASSPQEELPYEQYL.

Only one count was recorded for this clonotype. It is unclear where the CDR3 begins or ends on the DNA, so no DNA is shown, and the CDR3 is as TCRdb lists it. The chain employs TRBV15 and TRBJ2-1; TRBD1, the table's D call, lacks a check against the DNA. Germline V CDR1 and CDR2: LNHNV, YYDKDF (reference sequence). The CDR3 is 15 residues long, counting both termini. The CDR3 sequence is CATSRVGQGAHEQSF.

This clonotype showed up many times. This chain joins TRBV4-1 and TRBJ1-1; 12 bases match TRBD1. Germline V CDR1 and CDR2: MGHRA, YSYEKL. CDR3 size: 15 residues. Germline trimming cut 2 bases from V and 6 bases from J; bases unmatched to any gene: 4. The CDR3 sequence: CASSQQGQGASEAFF. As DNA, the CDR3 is TGCGCCAGCAGCCAACAGGGACAGGGGGCATCTGAAGCTTTCTTT.

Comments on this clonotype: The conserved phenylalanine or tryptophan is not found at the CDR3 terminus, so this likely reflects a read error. CDR3 nucleotides: TGCGCCAGCAGCCCGCCGGTGGGGGGGGGTACCTACGAGCAGTACTCC. Its translation: CASSPPVGGGTYEQYS. The chain is built from TRBV5-1 and TRBJ2-7, with 7 bases fitting TRBD2. Trimming cost V 4 bases and J 2 bases; bases outside gene matches: 12. The V gene's germline CDR1 is SGHRS and CDR2 YFSETQ. This CDR3 is built from 16 residues.

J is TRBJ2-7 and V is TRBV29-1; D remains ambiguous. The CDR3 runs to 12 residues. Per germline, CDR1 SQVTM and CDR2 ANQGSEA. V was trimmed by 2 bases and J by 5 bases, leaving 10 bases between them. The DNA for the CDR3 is TGCAGCGTTGAAAACCTACGAAACGAGCAGTACTTC. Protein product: CSVENLRNEQYF.

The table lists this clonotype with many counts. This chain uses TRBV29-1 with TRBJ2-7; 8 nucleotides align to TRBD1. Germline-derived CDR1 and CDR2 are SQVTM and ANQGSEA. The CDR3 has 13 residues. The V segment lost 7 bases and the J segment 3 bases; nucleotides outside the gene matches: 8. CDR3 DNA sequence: TGCAGCGCCAGGACAGGGAGGAGCTACGAGCAGTACTTC. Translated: CSARTGRSYEQYF.

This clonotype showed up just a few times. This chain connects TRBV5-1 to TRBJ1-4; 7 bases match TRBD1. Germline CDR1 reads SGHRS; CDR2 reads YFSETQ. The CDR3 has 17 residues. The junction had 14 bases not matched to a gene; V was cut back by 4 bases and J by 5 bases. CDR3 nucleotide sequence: TGCGCCAGCAGCCCCAGCCTTCCCCGGGACAGCAATGAAAAACTGTTTTTT. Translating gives CASSPSLPRDSNEKLFF.

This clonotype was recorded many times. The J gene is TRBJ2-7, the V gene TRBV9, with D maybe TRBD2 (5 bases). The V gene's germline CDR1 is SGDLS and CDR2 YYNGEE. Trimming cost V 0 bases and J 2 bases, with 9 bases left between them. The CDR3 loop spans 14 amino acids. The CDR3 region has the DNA TGTGCCAGCAGCGTAGCCGGGGATCCCTACGAGCAGTACTTC. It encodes CASSVAGDPYEQYF.